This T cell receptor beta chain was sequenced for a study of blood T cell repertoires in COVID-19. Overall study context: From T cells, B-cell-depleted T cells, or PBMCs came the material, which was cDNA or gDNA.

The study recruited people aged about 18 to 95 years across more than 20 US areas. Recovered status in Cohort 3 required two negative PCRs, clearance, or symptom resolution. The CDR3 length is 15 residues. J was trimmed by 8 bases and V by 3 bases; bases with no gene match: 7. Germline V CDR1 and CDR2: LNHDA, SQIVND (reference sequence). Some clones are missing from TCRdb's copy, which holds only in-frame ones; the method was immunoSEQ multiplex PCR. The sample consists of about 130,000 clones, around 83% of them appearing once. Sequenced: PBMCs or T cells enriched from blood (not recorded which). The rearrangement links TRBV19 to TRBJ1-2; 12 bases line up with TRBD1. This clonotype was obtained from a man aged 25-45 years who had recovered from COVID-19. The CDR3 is CASSIDSGQGAGYTF. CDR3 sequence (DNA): TGTGCCAGTAGTATCGATTCGGGACAGGGGGCCGGCTACACCTTC.